This TCR beta chain was retrieved from a study of shared clonotypes between healthy human individuals. The table lists this clone with a count of one. Trimming took 5 bases from V and 3 from J; bases not matched to a gene: 6. The germline V gene encodes CDR1 SEHNR and CDR2 FQNEAQ (reference sequence). CDR3 length: 15 amino acids. Some clones are missing from TCRdb's copy, which holds only in-frame ones; the method was immunoSEQ multiplex PCR. The table has fewer than 3 million clones, just under 95% seen once. The chain links TRBV7-9 to TRBJ2-1; 8 bases fit TRBD1. The TCR sequence derives from a man aged 18 to 30 in good health. Some clones in this sample may be carry-over from other donors' samples. The sequenced sample consisted of naive CD4+ T cells from PBMCs. The subset is: CD45RA+ positively selected. CDR3 amino acids: CASSLNRGVYNEQFF. For the CDR3, the DNA is TGTGCCAGCAGCCTAAACAGGGGGGTCTACAATGAGCAGTTCTTC.